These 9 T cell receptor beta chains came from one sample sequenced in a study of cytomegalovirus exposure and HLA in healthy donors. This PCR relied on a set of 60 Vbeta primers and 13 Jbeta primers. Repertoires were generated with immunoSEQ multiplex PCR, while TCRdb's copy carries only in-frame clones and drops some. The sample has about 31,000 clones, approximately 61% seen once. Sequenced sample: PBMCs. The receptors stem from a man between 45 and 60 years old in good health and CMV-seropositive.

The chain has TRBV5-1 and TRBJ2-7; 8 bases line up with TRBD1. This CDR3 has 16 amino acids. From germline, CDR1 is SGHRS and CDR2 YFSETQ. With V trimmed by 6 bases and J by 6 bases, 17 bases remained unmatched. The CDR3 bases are TGCGCCAGCAAGGACCCCGGGACAGGCCGTGTCTCCGAGCAGTACTTC. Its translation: CASKDPGTGRVSEQYF.

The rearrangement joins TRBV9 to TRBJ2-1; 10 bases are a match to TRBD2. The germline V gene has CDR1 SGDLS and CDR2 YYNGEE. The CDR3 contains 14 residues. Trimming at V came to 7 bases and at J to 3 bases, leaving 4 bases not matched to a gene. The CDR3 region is CASGASGSYNEQFF. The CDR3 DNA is TGTGCCAGCGGTGCTAGCGGGAGCTACAATGAGCAGTTCTTC.

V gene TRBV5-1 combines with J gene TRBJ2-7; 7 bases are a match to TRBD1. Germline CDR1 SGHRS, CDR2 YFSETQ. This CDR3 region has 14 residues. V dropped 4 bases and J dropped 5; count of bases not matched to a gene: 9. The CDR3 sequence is CASSLGGAGHEQYF. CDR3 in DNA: TGCGCCAGCAGCCTAGGGGGCGCTGGCCACGAGCAGTACTTC.

The CDR3 nucleotides are TGCAGCGTTGAAGACTGGACAGGGTTCAAAAACATTCAGTACTTC. Amino acids: CSVEDWTGFKNIQYF. The chain has TRBV29-1 and TRBJ2-4, with 8 nucleotides matching TRBD1. This CDR3 region has 15 residues. CDR1 is SQVTM, CDR2 ANQGSEA, per germline. Trimming took 0 bases from V and 3 from J; bases not matched to a gene: 4.

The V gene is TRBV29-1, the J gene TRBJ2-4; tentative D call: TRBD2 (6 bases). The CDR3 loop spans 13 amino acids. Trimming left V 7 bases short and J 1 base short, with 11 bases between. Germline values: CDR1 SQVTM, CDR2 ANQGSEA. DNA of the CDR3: TGCAGCGCGACTCTAGCGGCCAAAAACATTCAGTACTTC. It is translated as CSATLAAKNIQYF.

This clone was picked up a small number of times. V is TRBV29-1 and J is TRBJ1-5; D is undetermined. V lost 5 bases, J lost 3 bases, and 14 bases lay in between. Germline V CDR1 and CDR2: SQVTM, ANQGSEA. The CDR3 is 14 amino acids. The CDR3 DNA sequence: TGCAGCGTTACCTTAGGGAGCCTCAATCAGCCCCAGCATTTT. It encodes CSVTLGSLNQPQHF.

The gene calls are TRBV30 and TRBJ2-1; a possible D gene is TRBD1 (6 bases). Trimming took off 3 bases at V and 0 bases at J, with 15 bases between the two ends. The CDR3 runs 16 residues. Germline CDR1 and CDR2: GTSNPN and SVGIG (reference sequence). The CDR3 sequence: CAWRSNRARSYNEQFF. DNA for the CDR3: TGTGCCTGGAGATCGAACAGGGCCCGCTCCTACAATGAGCAGTTCTTC.

The CDR3 bases are TGTGCCAGCAGCCCCCGGACTAGCCGGTACGAGCAGTACTTC. It encodes CASSPRTSRYEQYF. This chain links TRBV9 with TRBJ2-7; 8 positions match TRBD2. Germline assignment: CDR1 SGDLS and CDR2 YYNGEE. V shed 4 bases, J shed 4 bases, and the junction held 7 bases outside the gene matches. CDR3 length: 14 residues.

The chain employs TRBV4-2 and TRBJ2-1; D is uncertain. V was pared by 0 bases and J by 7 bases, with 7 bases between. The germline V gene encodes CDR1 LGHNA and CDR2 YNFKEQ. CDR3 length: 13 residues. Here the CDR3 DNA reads TGTGCCAGCAGCCAAGAGAATACAAATGAGCAGTTCTTC. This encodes CASSQENTNEQFF.